The 6 T cell receptor beta chains in this list originate from one sample, sequenced in a study of Ad26.COV2.S vaccination and SARS-CoV-2 variants. Specified treatment: roughly 20 received Ad26.COV2.S at low or high dose, single or two shots; roughly five received placebo; per-sample allocation not given. The samples date from day 63 after the first vaccine or placebo injection. Generated by immunoSEQ multiplex PCR, the TCRdb table keeps only in-frame clones and is missing some. Of roughly 410,000 clones in the sample, about 83% were seen once. The source material was peripheral blood, sampled in a trial of Ad26.COV2.S vaccine versus placebo. These receptor sequences come from a person between 18 and 60 years old who received the Ad26.COV2.S COVID-19 vaccine or a placebo.

The chain carries TRBV11-2 and TRBJ1-2, with D possibly matching TRBD1 (5 bases). The CDR3 covers 17 residues. Between the trimmed V and J ends, which lost 3 bases and 4 bases, there was a span of 21 bases. Germline lookup yields CDR1 SGHAT and CDR2 FQNNGV. The CDR3 here is CASSFWDRLTEFYGYTF. The DNA for the CDR3 is TGTGCCAGCAGCTTCTGGGACCGATTGACAGAGTTCTATGGCTACACCTTC.

The chain has TRBV4-1 and TRBJ2-6; D is possibly TRBD1 or TRBD2 (5 bases each). Trimming pared 4 bases from V and 4 bases from J, leaving 17 bases between. Per germline, CDR1 MGHRA and CDR2 YSYEKL. The CDR3 sequence is 17 residues long. Here the CDR3 reads CASSRNFGGSGANVLTF. For the CDR3, the DNA is TGCGCCAGCAGCCGGAATTTTGGGGGTTCCGGGGCCAACGTCCTGACTTTC.

V and J are TRBV4-1 and TRBJ1-2, with TRBD1 as a possible D gene (5 bases). This CDR3 comprises 15 residues. Germline CDR1 reads MGHRA; CDR2 reads YSYEKL. Trimming stripped 1 base from V and 6 bases from J, with 15 bases between. The CDR3 loop reads CASSQGPGAPNGYTF. For the CDR3, the DNA is TGCGCCAGCAGCCAAGGCCCCGGGGCCCCCAATGGCTACACCTTC.

The CDR3 protein is CASRGLAQYNEQFF. DNA of the CDR3: TGTGCCAGCAGGGGGCTAGCTCAGTACAATGAGCAGTTCTTC. The genes are TRBV6-5 and TRBJ2-1; D is perhaps TRBD1 or TRBD2 (5 bases each). The germline V gene encodes CDR1 MNHEY and CDR2 SVGAGI. This CDR3 has 14 amino acids. Between the trimmed V and J ends, which lost 6 bases and 4 bases, there was a span of 13 bases.

There are a few counts of this clone. This may arise from a read error, as a much more abundant clone is one base away. The chain joins TRBV6-5 to TRBJ1-2, with D unresolved. V was clipped by 0 bases and J by 1 base, with 3 bases between them. This CDR3 has 13 residues. CDR1 and CDR2 from the germline V gene are MNHEY and SVGAGI. As DNA, the CDR3 is TGTGCCAGCAGTTACTCGGATAACTATGGCTACACCTTC. This sequence encodes CASSYSDNYGYTF.

The rearrangement joins TRBV27 to TRBJ1-5; 7 bases fit TRBD1. CDR1 is MNHEY, CDR2 SMNVEV, per germline (reference sequence). The V segment lost 4 bases and the J segment 4 bases; nucleotides outside the gene matches: 7. The CDR3 contains 15 residues. CDR3: CASSSTGNENQPQHF. In DNA form, the CDR3 reads TGTGCCAGCAGTTCGACAGGGAATGAGAATCAGCCCCAGCATTTT.